These 9 T cell receptor beta chains came from one sample sequenced in a study of beta chain features in type 1 diabetes. Expressed TCRB transcripts were sequenced because the entire RNA isolate underwent reverse transcription. TCRdb's copy holds only in-frame clones and misses some; the assay was immunoSEQ multiplex PCR. Of a few hundred thousand clones in the sample, roughly 16% were seen once. Sequenced sample: naive CD4+ T cells from blood. The receptor source for this set is a woman under 30 in good health.

Only a few counts were recorded for this clone. The chain couples TRBV30 to TRBJ1-5; D call uncertain. The CDR3 runs to 13 residues. Germline V gene lookup returns CDR1 GTSNPN and CDR2 SVGIG (reference sequence). Trimming shortened V by 0 bases and J by 4 bases, and 7 bases separated the two germline ends. CDR3 sequence: CAWSVQQNQPQHF. The CDR3 DNA is TGTGCCTGGAGTGTACAGCAGAATCAGCCCCAGCATTTT.

The V and J genes are TRBV10-3 and TRBJ2-7, with 9 positions matching TRBD1. After removal of 9 bases from V and 4 bases from J, the junction contained 4 bases not matched to a gene. The CDR3 covers 12 residues. Germline V lookup: CDR1 ENHRY, CDR2 SYGVKD. The CDR3 loop reads CAITDRGYEQYF. The CDR3, as DNA: TGTGCCATTACGGACAGGGGTTACGAGCAGTACTTC.

The V gene is TRBV2, the J gene TRBJ2-1; 10 bases fit TRBD1. With 10 bases clipped from V and 10 bases from J, the junction kept 10 bases outside the gene matches. Germline assignment: CDR1 SNHLY and CDR2 FYNNEI. The CDR3 runs 13 residues. CDR3 nucleotides: TGTGCCACGAGTCCGACAGGGGGCTGGGAGCAGTTCTTC. This translates into CATSPTGGWEQFF.

This clone showed up just a few times. J is TRBJ1-1 and V is TRBV30; TRBD1 matches at 10 bases. V was clipped by 5 bases and J by 7 bases; unmatched bases: 4. Germline-derived CDR1 and CDR2 are GTSNPN and SVGIG (reference sequence). The length of the CDR3 is 12 residues. CDR3 amino acids: CAWGRTGGEAFF. The CDR3 nucleotides are TGTGCCTGGGGCCGGACAGGGGGTGAAGCTTTCTTT. Using reference TRBV30 and TRBJ1-1 for the parts outside the CDR3, the full variable domain is SQTIHQWPATLVQPVGSPLSLECTVEGTSNPNLYWYRQAAGRGLQLLFYSVGIGQISSEVPQNLSASRPQDRQFILSSKKLLLSDSGFYLCAWGRTGGEAFFGQGTRLTVV.

In its sample, this clone was seen a few times. The chain uses TRBV4-1 and TRBJ2-6; no firm D call. Germline V gene lookup returns CDR1 MGHRA and CDR2 YSYEKL. Trimming removed 0 bases at V and 0 bases at J, with 9 bases between. The CDR3 has 17 amino acids. For the CDR3, the DNA is TGCGCCAGCAGCCAAGATCAGGCCCACTCTGGGGCCAACGTCCTGACTTTC. Its translation is CASSQDQAHSGANVLTF.

This clone was seen more than once but under ten times. This rearrangement joins TRBV4-2 to TRBJ1-1, with a possible D match to TRBD1 (6 bases). CDR1 and CDR2 from the germline V gene are LGHNA and YNFKEQ. Trimming stripped 1 base from V and 7 bases from J, with 13 bases between. This CDR3 contains 14 residues. CDR3 in amino acids: CASSQGGGAFEAFF. The CDR3 coding sequence is TGTGCCAGCAGCCAAGGAGGGGGGGCCTTTGAAGCTTTCTTT.

This chain joins TRBV28 and TRBJ2-7, with TRBD2 identical over 10 bases. CDR1 and CDR2 from the germline V gene are MDHEN and SYDVKM. The CDR3 sequence is 15 residues long. The ends lost 7 bases at V and 3 bases at J; junction bases unmatched: 9. The CDR3 coding sequence is TGTGCCAGCATAGATGTAGCGGGAGGTAGCTACGAGCAGTACTTC. Translated, it gives CASIDVAGGSYEQYF.

This clone occurred a few times. The V and J genes are TRBV30 and TRBJ2-1, with 8 bases fitting TRBD2. There are 15 residues in the CDR3. The V gene end was trimmed by 0 bases and the J gene end by 7 bases; junction bases not matched to a gene: 8. The V gene's germline CDR1 is GTSNPN and CDR2 SVGIG (reference sequence). Here the CDR3 DNA reads TGTGCCTGGAGTGTAATCGGGAGGGCCATGAATGAGCAGTTCTTC. Translating gives CAWSVIGRAMNEQFF. The complete variable domain, with remaining parts taken from reference TRBV30 and TRBJ2-1, reads SQTIHQWPATLVQPVGSPLSLECTVEGTSNPNLYWYRQAAGRGLQLLFYSVGIGQISSEVPQNLSASRPQDRQFILSSKKLLLSDSGFYLCAWSVIGRAMNEQFFGPGTRLTVL.

The rearrangement joins TRBV30 to TRBJ2-3, with 12 bases aligning to TRBD2. Trimming cost V 4 bases and J 4 bases; bases outside gene matches: 21. This CDR3 has 20 amino acids. The germline V gene encodes CDR1 GTSNPN and CDR2 SVGIG (reference sequence). The CDR3 DNA sequence: TGTGCCTGGAATCGCGGTGGTGGGTGGACTAGCGGGACCTCCGCAGATACGCAGTATTTT. Amino acids: CAWNRGGGWTSGTSADTQYF.